This TCR beta chain was documented in a study of blood T cell repertoires in COVID-19. As for the study in general: Spain, Italy and the United States supplied samples that represented acute and convalescent COVID-19.

V lost 11 bases, J lost 5 bases, and 7 bases stayed unmatched. Looked up from germline, CDR1 is SNHLY and CDR2 is FYNNEI. This CDR3 has 14 amino acids. TCRdb's table, derived via immunoSEQ multiplex PCR, lists solely in-frame clones and lacks some. This table has about 210,000 clones, roughly four fifths appearing once. This clonotype originated in a woman aged 45-65 years with active or convalescent COVID-19. The genes are TRBV2 and TRBJ1-5; 12 nucleotides agree with TRBD1. Sequencing was performed on peripheral blood. As DNA, the CDR3 is TGTGCCGGTTCGGGACAGGGGGCCCATCAGCCCCAGCATTTT. This gives the protein CAGSGQGAHQPQHF.